A single sample is the source of the 22 T cell receptor beta chains below, sequenced in a study of blood T cell repertoires in COVID-19. Only in-frame clones appear in the TCRdb table, and some are missing; sequencing was by immunoSEQ multiplex PCR. The data show under 350,000 clones, around 85% seen once. What was sequenced was peripheral blood. These receptor sequences come from a human donor in a cohort sampled during active COVID-19.

In nucleotides, the CDR3 is TGTGCCAGCAGTGAATTTGCAGGAACCTACGAGCAGTACTTC. Residues: CASSEFAGTYEQYF. V is TRBV25-1 and J is TRBJ2-7; D call uncertain. The CDR3 extends over 14 amino acids. From germline, CDR1 is MGHDK and CDR2 SYGVNS. V was cut by 1 base and J by 2 bases, with 9 bases left in between.

V usage is TRBV19 and J usage is TRBJ2-2; D not resolved. CDR1 is LNHDA and CDR2 is SQIVND in the germline V gene (reference sequence). The CDR3 totals 13 residues. Between the trimmed V and J ends, which lost 3 bases and 7 bases, there was a span of 9 bases. Here the CDR3 reads CASSIKVGGELFF. Written as DNA, the CDR3 is TGTGCCAGTAGTATCAAAGTCGGCGGGGAGCTGTTTTTT. The full variable domain, in which reference TRBV19 and TRBJ2-2 provide the parts outside the CDR3, is DGGITQSPKYLFRKEGQNVTLSCEQNLNHDAMYWYRQDPGQGLRLIYYSQIVNDFQKGDIAEGYSVSREKKESFPLTVTSAQKNPTAFYLCASSIKVGGELFFGEGSRLTVL.

The chain uses TRBV6-5 and TRBJ2-5; D may be TRBD1 (5 bases). CDR3 length: 15 amino acids. Trimming cost V 6 bases and J 2 bases, with 16 bases left between them. CDR1 is MNHEY, CDR2 SVGAGI, per germline. CDR3 residues: CASRVDSLTQETQYF. The CDR3 bases are TGTGCCAGCAGGGTCGACAGCTTGACTCAAGAGACCCAGTACTTC.

This rearrangement joins TRBV11-2 to TRBJ1-2; tentative D call: TRBD1 (5 bases). Trimming pared 0 bases from V and 7 bases from J, leaving 9 bases between. The germline CDR1 and CDR2 sequences are SGHAT and FQNNGV. The CDR3 spans 13 residues. CDR3 sequence: CASSLDPGVGYTF. CDR3 DNA sequence: TGTGCCAGCAGCTTAGATCCGGGGGTTGGCTACACCTTC.

V gene TRBV5-6 combines with J gene TRBJ2-7; tentatively, D is TRBD2 (6 bases). This CDR3 region has 14 residues. Trimming stripped 1 base from V and 7 bases from J, with 15 bases between. In germline, CDR1 is SGHDT, CDR2 YYEEEE. The CDR3 nucleotides read TGTGCCAGCAGCTTGTTGGCTAGCGCGGGTGAGCAGTACTTC. Residues: CASSLLASAGEQYF.

This chain joins TRBV11-3 and TRBJ1-1; no reliable D call. The CDR3 sequence is 13 residues long. Per the germline V gene, CDR1 is SGHNT and CDR2 is YENEEA. V was cut by 5 bases and J by 1 base, with 8 bases left in between. For the CDR3, the DNA is TGTGCCAGCAGCCTCTCGGGGAACACTGAAGCTTTCTTT. This encodes CASSLSGNTEAFF.

V and J are TRBV7-9 and TRBJ1-5; a possible D gene is TRBD1 (5 bases). CDR1 is SEHNR and CDR2 is FQNEAQ in the germline V gene (reference sequence). The CDR3 spans 13 residues. V was trimmed by 5 bases and J by 6 bases, leaving 11 bases between them. This chain's CDR3 is CASSAGTIQPQHF. The CDR3 DNA reads as TGTGCCAGCAGCGCCGGGACTATTCAGCCCCAGCATTTT. Combining the CDR3 with reference TRBV7-9 and TRBJ1-5 gives the whole variable domain DTGVSQNPRHKITKRGQNVTFRCDPISEHNRLYWYRQTLGQGPEFLTYFQNEAQLEKSRLLSDRFSAERPKGSFSTLEIQRTEQGDSAMYLCASSAGTIQPQHFGDGTRLSIL.

The genes are TRBV7-2 and TRBJ2-7, with TRBD2 identical over 10 bases. The CDR3 totals 14 residues. V trimming: 5 bases; J trimming: 8 bases; junction bases outside the gene matches: 9. Germline V lookup: CDR1 SGHTA, CDR2 FQGNSA. CDR3: CASSQRTSGRKQYF. The CDR3 DNA reads as TGTGCCAGCAGCCAACGGACTAGCGGTAGGAAGCAGTACTTC.

V is TRBV6-5 and J is TRBJ2-2, with TRBD1 as a possible D gene (6 bases). Germline loops: CDR1 MNHEY, CDR2 SVGAGI. This CDR3 comprises 14 residues. Trimming took off 6 bases at V and 1 base at J, with 9 bases between the two ends. The CDR3 loop is CASSPTGNTGELFF. Here the CDR3 DNA reads TGTGCCAGCAGCCCGACAGGGAACACCGGGGAGCTGTTTTTT.

The V gene is TRBV19, the J gene TRBJ2-7; D possibly corresponds to TRBD2 (5 bases). The germline CDR1 and CDR2 sequences are LNHDA and SQIVND (reference sequence). The germline V and J ends were trimmed by 4 bases and 4 bases, with 11 bases remaining between them. This CDR3 has 13 residues. The CDR3 here is CASSTGRGYEQYF. The DNA for the CDR3 is TGTGCCAGTAGTACCGGACGAGGGTACGAGCAGTACTTC. The full variable domain, its missing parts supplied by reference TRBV19 and TRBJ2-7, is DGGITQSPKYLFRKEGQNVTLSCEQNLNHDAMYWYRQDPGQGLRLIYYSQIVNDFQKGDIAEGYSVSREKKESFPLTVTSAQKNPTAFYLCASSTGRGYEQYFGPGTRLTVT.

The gene calls are TRBV5-1 and TRBJ1-1; no clear D. The germline CDR1 and CDR2 sequences are SGHRS and YFSETQ. CDR3 size: 17 residues. V dropped 0 bases and J dropped 4 bases, with 19 bases sitting between them. The CDR3: CASSLGLMKGGSTEAFF. DNA of the CDR3: TGCGCCAGCAGCTTGGGGTTAATGAAGGGTGGGAGCACTGAAGCTTTCTTT.

J is TRBJ2-1 and V is TRBV3-1 (or the pseudogene TRBV3-2); 10 bases agree with TRBD2. The germline V gene encodes CDR1 LGHDT and CDR2 YNNKEL (reference sequence). The trim removed 1 base at V and 10 bases at J, leaving 10 bases unmatched. The CDR3 loop spans 16 amino acids. The CDR3 DNA sequence: TGTGCCAGCAGCCAAGGTCAGCTAGCGGGGGAGGAGGAGCAGTTCTTC. Its protein product is CASSQGQLAGEEEQFF.

The chain combines TRBV19 with TRBJ1-6, with D tentatively TRBD1 (5 bases). CDR3 length equals 13 residues. Between the trimmed V and J ends, which lost 9 bases and 11 bases, there was a span of 17 bases. Looked up from germline, CDR1 is LNHDA and CDR2 is SQIVND (reference sequence). CDR3 DNA: TGTGCCAGCGTCGGTAGGGGAGGAACACCCCTCCACTTT. Encoded protein: CASVGRGGTPLHF.

A remark on this clone: Other DNA sequences from this sample encode an identical CDR3 as well. This chain connects TRBV19 to TRBJ1-2, with D unresolved. The CDR3 spans 14 residues. The V gene lost 6 bases and the J gene lost 5 bases, with 16 bases spanning the gap. The germline CDR1 and CDR2 sequences are LNHDA and SQIVND (reference sequence). As DNA, the CDR3 is TGTGCCAGTAGCACTCCGGGTCAGAGTTATGGCTACACCTTC. Its translation: CASSTPGQSYGYTF.

The V gene is TRBV5-4, the J gene TRBJ1-1; unclear D gene. From germline, CDR1 is SGHNT and CDR2 YYREEE (reference sequence). The V end lost 2 bases, the J end lost 1 base, and 6 bases lay between the germline ends. The CDR3 spans 13 residues. CDR3 sequence: CASSLKQNTEAFF. In nucleotides, the CDR3 is TGTGCCAGCAGCTTAAAACAGAACACTGAAGCTTTCTTT.

The chain has TRBV7-2 and TRBJ2-3, with D possibly being TRBD1 (5 bases). The CDR3 totals 17 residues. Germline CDR1 SGHTA, CDR2 FQGNSA. Trimming removed 5 bases from V and 4 bases from J, with 22 bases in between. CDR3 region: CASSPAWTTRGADTQYF. Written as DNA, the CDR3 is TGTGCCAGCAGCCCAGCATGGACAACACGTGGAGCAGATACGCAGTATTTT.

The V gene is TRBV10-3, the J gene TRBJ2-7; TRBD2 is a possible D gene (5 bases). Looked up from germline, CDR1 is ENHRY and CDR2 is SYGVKD. Trimming took 3 bases from V and 0 from J, leaving 12 bases between them. This CDR3 region has 15 residues. The CDR3 reads CAISDLGRASYEQYF. CDR3 DNA: TGTGCCATCAGTGACTTAGGGCGGGCCTCCTACGAGCAGTACTTC.

The chain combines TRBV6-5 with TRBJ1-1; D is ambiguous. The germline V gene encodes CDR1 MNHEY and CDR2 SVGAGI. The V end lost 3 bases, the J end lost 7 bases, and 15 bases lay between the germline ends. There are 14 residues in the CDR3. The CDR3 spells CASSYGARMSEAFF. CDR3 nucleotides: TGTGCCAGCAGTTATGGAGCGAGAATGAGTGAAGCTTTCTTT.

V and J are TRBV19 and TRBJ2-1, with TRBD1 identical over 7 bases. CDR1 is LNHDA and CDR2 is SQIVND in the germline V gene (reference sequence). This CDR3 comprises 15 residues. V shed 5 bases and J 4 bases; nucleotides not matched to a gene: 8. The CDR3 region is CASSLQGFYYNEQFF. CDR3 nucleotides: TGTGCCAGTAGTCTACAGGGGTTTTATTACAATGAGCAGTTCTTC.

The chain recombines TRBV6-5 with TRBJ1-5, with D hard to call. This CDR3 is 15 amino acids long. Trimming pared 4 bases from V and 7 bases from J, leaving 17 bases between. Germline-derived CDR1 and CDR2 are MNHEY and SVGAGI. CDR3 amino acids: CASSLSGDSGQPQHF. The CDR3 DNA reads as TGTGCCAGCAGTTTAAGTGGGGATTCGGGGCAGCCCCAGCATTTT.

The chain uses TRBV5-8 and TRBJ2-5; D gene ambiguous. Germline values: CDR1 SGHTS, CDR2 YDEGEE. The CDR3 runs 15 residues. The germline V and J ends were trimmed by 2 bases and 3 bases, with 14 bases remaining between them. The CDR3 spells CASSLSLDTKETQYF. As DNA, the CDR3 is TGTGCCAGCAGCTTAAGTCTCGACACAAAAGAGACCCAGTACTTC.

The V gene is TRBV19, the J gene TRBJ2-5, with D possibly matching TRBD2 (6 bases). The germline CDR1 and CDR2 sequences are LNHDA and SQIVND (reference sequence). Between the trimmed V and J ends, which lost 7 bases and 5 bases, there was a span of 14 bases. The CDR3 consists of 13 residues. The CDR3 sequence is CASKPPLAETQYF. In nucleotides, the CDR3 is TGTGCCAGTAAACCCCCCCTAGCGGAGACCCAGTACTTC.